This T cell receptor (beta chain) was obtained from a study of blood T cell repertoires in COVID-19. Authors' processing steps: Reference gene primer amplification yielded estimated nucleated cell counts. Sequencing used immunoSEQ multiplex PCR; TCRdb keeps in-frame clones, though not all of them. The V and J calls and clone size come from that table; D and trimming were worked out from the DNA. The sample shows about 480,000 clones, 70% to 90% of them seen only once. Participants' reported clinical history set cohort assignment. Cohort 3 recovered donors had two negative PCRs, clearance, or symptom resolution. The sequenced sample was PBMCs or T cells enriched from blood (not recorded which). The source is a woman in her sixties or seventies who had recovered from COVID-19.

CDR3 loop: CASGLARGAGYNEQFF. In DNA, the CDR3 is TGTGCTAGTGGTTTGGCTCGGGGGGCAGGATACAATGAGCAGTTCTTC. V and J are TRBV12-5 and TRBJ2-1, with D possibly being TRBD2 (7 bases). Trimming shortened V by 1 base and J by 4 bases, and 14 bases separated the two germline ends. CDR1 is LGHNT, CDR2 FRNRAP, per germline. The CDR3 has 16 amino acids.